This paragraph covers one T cell receptor beta chain sequence. Its target is not known. These data originate in a study of identical twins. Study-wide results and limits: Invariant populations such as MAIT and iNKT cells could partly muddle zero-insertion analyses.

In TCRdb, the 5' RACE reads were re-called with MiXCR into one record per CDR3 protein. This sample has approximately 700,000 distinct CDR3 sequences, with around a sixth found just once. J was trimmed by 8 bases and V by 4 bases; bases with no gene match: 11. CDR1 is SGHRS, CDR2 YFSETQ, per germline. The CDR3 length is 15 residues. This sample was also put to use in a study of T cells expressing NK-cell markers. As that study records: With respect to HCMV, most of the eight sequenced donors were seropositive, and one was seronegative. NKG2C+ dominant clonotype frequencies in five or six donors were about 1.0-8% of CD8+ T cells.

The chain recombines TRBV5-1 with TRBJ2-3; 9 positions match TRBD2. Sequencing was performed on PBMCs. The TCR was taken from a woman under 30 in good health. The DNA of the CDR3 is TGCGCCAGCAGCGTAGGGACTAGCCCAGGAGCTACGCAGTATTTT. Encoded protein: CASSVGTSPGATQYF.